One TCR beta chain is described in this entry. Antigen specificity is unknown. These data originate in a study of shared clonotypes between healthy human individuals. The overall study: Those who served as donors were a couple of women and a few men between the ages of 18 and 49.

Terminally differentiated effector memory CD45RA+ cells were excluded from the naive CD8 cells, which were CD45RO-negative and positively selected for CCR7. Whole-study findings and limits: The low donor count limited represented genetic and exposure-history diversity.

Generated by immunoSEQ multiplex PCR, the TCRdb table keeps only in-frame clones and is missing some. The sample includes about 2.1 million clones, just under 95% of them seen just once. The source is a man between 18 and 35 years old in good health. Some clones in this sample may be carry-over from other donors' samples. Sample: naive CD8+ T cells from PBMCs.

CDR3 amino acids: CASSDGQGYTFLYNEQFF. In DNA, the CDR3 is TGTGCCAGCAGTGATGGGCAGGGGTATACCTTCCTCTACAATGAGCAGTTCTTC. The chain combines TRBV6-1 with TRBJ2-1; D may be TRBD1 (6 bases). The V end lost 3 bases, the J end lost 3 bases, and 21 bases lay between the germline ends. CDR3 length: 18 residues. Germline V lookup: CDR1 MNHNS, CDR2 SASEGT.